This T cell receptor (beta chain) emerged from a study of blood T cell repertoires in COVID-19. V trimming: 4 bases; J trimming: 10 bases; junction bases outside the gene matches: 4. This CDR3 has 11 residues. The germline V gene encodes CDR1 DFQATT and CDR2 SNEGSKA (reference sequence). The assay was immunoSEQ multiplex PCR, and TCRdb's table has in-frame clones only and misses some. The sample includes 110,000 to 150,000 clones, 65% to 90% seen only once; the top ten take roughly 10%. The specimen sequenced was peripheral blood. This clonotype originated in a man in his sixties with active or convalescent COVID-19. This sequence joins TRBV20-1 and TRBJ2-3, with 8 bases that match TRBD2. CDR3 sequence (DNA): TGCAGTGCTACGCGGGGGGACGCGCAGTATTTT. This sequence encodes CSATRGDAQYF.